The 2 T cell receptor beta chains below all came from one sample that was sequenced in a study of T cell repertoires in cytomegalovirus infection. From the reads, TCRdb called clonotypes with MiXCR, one entry per CDR3 protein. The table has nearly 650,000 distinct CDR3 sequences, around 24% seen once. Sequencing was carried out using CD8+ T cells from PBMCs. These receptors were obtained from a human donor in good health (CMV status not recorded). Some clones in this sample may be carry-over from other donors' samples.

At least ten counts were recorded for this clonotype. V usage is TRBV7-6 and J usage is TRBJ1-5; 9 nucleotides agree with TRBD1. The germline CDR1 and CDR2 sequences are SGHVS and FNYEAQ. This CDR3 is built from 15 residues. Unmatched junction bases numbered 5, after V lost 1 base and J lost 7 bases. The CDR3 loop is CASSLGGQGRQPQHF. The DNA of the CDR3 is TGTGCCAGCAGCTTAGGGGGACAGGGACGACAGCCCCAGCATTTT.

This clonotype turned up a few times. The CDR3 nucleotides read TGCGCCAGCAGCCAAGATCCGACGAGCAGGGGGCGAATAGATACGCAGTATTTT. Protein: CASSQDPTSRGRIDTQYF. The J gene is TRBJ2-3, the V gene TRBV4-1; 8 bases line up with TRBD1. The trim removed 0 bases at V and 5 bases at J, leaving 13 bases unmatched. Germline V gene data show CDR1 as MGHRA and CDR2 as YSYEKL. This CDR3 has 18 amino acids.